A single sample gave rise to the 21 T cell receptor beta chains below, sequenced in a study of Tregs in tolerant kidney transplant recipients. Repertoires were generated with immunoSEQ multiplex PCR, while TCRdb's copy carries only in-frame clones and drops some. Found here are about 94,000 clones, roughly 93% of them singletons; the top ten hold 0.46%. Sequences were derived from CD4+ T cells from blood, sampled before the transplant. These receptors originate from a human donor who received a combined kidney and bone marrow transplant.

This clone was counted a single time. The chain uses TRBV30 and TRBJ1-2; 8 nucleotides agree with TRBD1. V trimming: 2 bases; J trimming: 6 bases; junction bases outside the gene matches: 5. This CDR3 has 13 residues. Germline lookup yields CDR1 GTSNPN and CDR2 SVGIG (reference sequence). The chain's CDR3 is CAWSRGQGNGYTF. CDR3 nucleotides: TGTGCCTGGAGTAGAGGACAGGGAAATGGCTACACCTTC.

The chain links TRBV9 to TRBJ1-3, with 7 nucleotides matching TRBD1. The length of the CDR3 is 15 residues. V lost 3 bases, J lost 6 bases, and 9 bases stayed unmatched. Germline loops: CDR1 SGDLS, CDR2 YYNGEE. CDR3 protein: CASSAQGFFANTIYF. In nucleotides, the CDR3 is TGTGCCAGCAGCGCACAGGGGTTCTTCGCAAACACCATATATTTT.

The chain joins TRBV7-3 to TRBJ2-3, with 11 bases that match TRBD2. V lost 6 bases and J lost 5; bases outside the gene matches: 10. Per germline, CDR1 SGHTA and CDR2 FQGTGA. The CDR3 has 16 amino acids. The CDR3 DNA reads as TGTGCCAGCAGTCTCCTAGCGGGGGGCGGCAGAGATACGCAGTATTTT. This encodes CASSLLAGGGRDTQYF.

The chain has TRBV11-2 and TRBJ1-1; D is unresolved. The CDR3 is 14 amino acids. CDR1 is SGHAT, CDR2 FQNNGV, per germline. Trimming cost V 0 bases and J 11 bases, with 16 bases left between them. This CDR3 reads CASSLELGGRVAFF. The DNA for the CDR3 is TGTGCCAGCAGCTTAGAGCTAGGAGGAAGGGTCGCTTTCTTT.

The genes are TRBV4-1 and TRBJ2-4; TRBD1 agrees at 9 bases. Germline V gene sequence: CDR1 MGHRA, CDR2 YSYEKL. The J segment lost 8 bases and the V segment lost 0 bases, leaving 8 bases of the junction unmatched. The CDR3 length is 16 residues. The CDR3 sequence is CASSQDPQGAGDIQYF. The CDR3 region has the DNA TGCGCCAGCAGCCAAGATCCACAGGGGGCGGGGGACATTCAGTACTTC.

This rearrangement joins TRBV6-5 to TRBJ1-1; no definite D call. The CDR3 length is 15 residues. V shed 6 bases and J shed 6 bases, with 20 bases lying between them. Germline lookup yields CDR1 MNHEY and CDR2 SVGAGI. The CDR3 region has the DNA TGTGCCAGCAGACCTCGGTGGGTAGTGGGCGCTGAAGCTTTCTTT. It is translated as CASRPRWVVGAEAFF.

DNA for the CDR3: TGTGCCAGTAGGCGGACTAGCGGGATGGGGTACGAGCAGTACTTC. This sequence encodes CASRRTSGMGYEQYF. This chain joins TRBV19 and TRBJ2-7; 12 nucleotides line up with TRBD2. V trimming: 6 bases; J trimming: 4 bases; junction bases outside the gene matches: 7. The CDR3 has 15 amino acids. CDR1 is LNHDA, CDR2 SQIVND, per germline (reference sequence).

The table lists this clone with a count of one. J is TRBJ1-4 and V is TRBV5-6, with TRBD1 matching 11 bases. The V gene end was trimmed by 5 bases and the J gene end by 7 bases; junction bases not matched to a gene: 7. Germline V gives CDR1 SGHDT, CDR2 YYEEEE. This CDR3 is 15 amino acids long. CDR3 sequence (DNA): TGTGCCAGCAGTACCGATGGGACAGGGGGTGAAAAACTGTTTTTT. Amino acid sequence: CASSTDGTGGEKLFF.

V usage is TRBV5-1 and J usage is TRBJ2-7, with 9 bases fitting TRBD1. The CDR3 length is 15 residues. V lost 5 bases and J lost 0; bases outside the gene matches: 6. Germline assignment: CDR1 SGHRS and CDR2 YFSETQ. The CDR3 region is CASRSGTGSSYEQYF. The CDR3 DNA follows: TGCGCCAGCAGATCGGGGACAGGGAGCTCCTACGAGCAGTACTTC.

The V gene is TRBV15, the J gene TRBJ2-3, with TRBD1 matching 7 bases. After removal of 4 bases from V and 1 base from J, the junction contained 5 bases not matched to a gene. This CDR3 spans 15 amino acids. The germline gives CDR1 LNHNV, CDR2 YYDKDF (reference sequence). CDR3 residues: CATSNRDRRTDTQYF. In nucleotides, the CDR3 is TGTGCCACCAGCAACCGGGACAGACGCACAGATACGCAGTATTTT.

V and J are TRBV5-1 and TRBJ2-2; a weak D match, TRBD2 (5 bases). The V end was cut by 4 bases, the J end by 6 bases, with 10 bases between. The CDR3 loop spans 13 amino acids. Germline assignment: CDR1 SGHRS and CDR2 YFSETQ. For the CDR3, the DNA is TGCGCCAGCAGCCGCCGGGATTCCGGGGAGCTGTTTTTT. This sequence encodes CASSRRDSGELFF.

CDR3 DNA: TGTGCCAGCAGCCCGTACCTAGCGGCCCTCTACAATGAGCAGTTCTTC. Translated: CASSPYLAALYNEQFF. The rearrangement joins TRBV9 to TRBJ2-1; 7 nucleotides line up with TRBD2. CDR3 size: 16 residues. Germline assignment: CDR1 SGDLS and CDR2 YYNGEE. After removal of 4 bases from V and 3 bases from J, the junction contained 10 bases not matched to a gene.

This clone has just one count. The chain has TRBV29-1 and TRBJ1-1; D might be TRBD1 (5 bases). From germline, CDR1 is SQVTM and CDR2 ANQGSEA. The V and J ends lost 4 bases and 4 bases respectively, with 13 bases between them. This CDR3 is built from 13 residues. The CDR3 region is CSVAQVGGTEAFF. CDR3 nucleotide sequence: TGCAGCGTTGCACAGGTGGGGGGCACTGAAGCTTTCTTT.

V is TRBV5-3 and J is TRBJ2-7; 8 bases line up with TRBD2. TRBV5-3 is an ORF for which the function is uncertain. The CDR3 loop spans 15 amino acids. Germline trimming cut 3 bases from V and 4 bases from J; bases unmatched to any gene: 9. DNA of the CDR3: TGTGCCAGAAGCTCAACCGGGAGGGGTGGGTACGAGCAGTACTTC. It codes for CARSSTGRGGYEQYF.

This sequence joins TRBV19 and TRBJ1-1, with D unresolved. V was pared by 3 bases and J by 0 bases, with 8 bases between. The CDR3 totals 14 residues. Germline V CDR1 and CDR2: LNHDA, SQIVND (reference sequence). The DNA of the CDR3 is TGTGCCAGTAGTATGCGTCCCATGAACACTGAAGCTTTCTTT. Translated: CASSMRPMNTEAFF.

This sequence joins TRBV5-6 and TRBJ2-4; 14 bases agree with TRBD2. There are 19 residues in the CDR3. Germline-derived CDR1 and CDR2 are SGHDT and YYEEEE. J lost 1 base, V lost 4 bases, and 10 bases had no gene match. CDR3 loop: CASSGRLAGGPSAKNIQYF. For the CDR3, the DNA is TGTGCCAGCAGCGGGAGACTAGCGGGAGGGCCATCGGCCAAAAACATTCAGTACTTC.

J is TRBJ2-5 and V is TRBV7-6; D gene uncertain. The CDR3 contains 11 residues. Deletions cut 4 bases from V and 2 bases from J, with 2 bases between. Germline CDR1 SGHVS, CDR2 FNYEAQ. CDR3: CASSSQETQYF. The CDR3 nucleotides are TGTGCCAGCAGCTCGCAAGAGACCCAGTACTTC.

The rearrangement uses TRBV10-1 and TRBJ2-1; 11 nucleotides align to TRBD2. The germline gives CDR1 WNHNN, CDR2 SYGVQD (reference sequence). V lost 2 bases to trimming and J lost 10 bases; unmatched junction nucleotides: 4. The CDR3 is made up of 14 amino acids. CDR3: CASSERVAGGEQFF. The DNA for the CDR3 is TGCGCCAGCAGTGAGAGGGTAGCGGGAGGGGAGCAGTTCTTC.

V is TRBV5-4 and J is TRBJ2-1; 11 bases align to TRBD1. CDR1 and CDR2 from the germline V gene are SGHNT and YYREEE (reference sequence). V dropped 4 bases and J dropped 5; count of bases not matched to a gene: 8. The CDR3 length is 16 residues. The CDR3 loop is CASSHGTDRGHNEQFF. The CDR3 nucleotides read TGTGCCAGCAGCCATGGAACGGACAGGGGGCACAATGAGCAGTTCTTC.

The gene calls are TRBV7-3 and TRBJ2-1; 12 bases are shared with TRBD2. The CDR3 consists of 15 residues. Germline V gene sequence: CDR1 SGHTA, CDR2 FQGTGA. Trimming removed 4 bases from V and 9 bases from J; junction bases left unmatched: 7. This CDR3 is CASSSRTSGKGEQFF. The CDR3 DNA follows: TGTGCCAGCAGCTCCAGGACTAGCGGGAAGGGTGAGCAGTTCTTC.

The chain couples TRBV5-1 to TRBJ2-4; D call uncertain. This CDR3 region has 16 residues. Trimming took off 0 bases at V and 0 bases at J, with 10 bases between the two ends. Germline lookup yields CDR1 SGHRS and CDR2 YFSETQ. The CDR3 DNA sequence: TGCGCCAGCAGCTTGGCCGAGCCTCTAGCCAAAAACATTCAGTACTTC. It encodes CASSLAEPLAKNIQYF.